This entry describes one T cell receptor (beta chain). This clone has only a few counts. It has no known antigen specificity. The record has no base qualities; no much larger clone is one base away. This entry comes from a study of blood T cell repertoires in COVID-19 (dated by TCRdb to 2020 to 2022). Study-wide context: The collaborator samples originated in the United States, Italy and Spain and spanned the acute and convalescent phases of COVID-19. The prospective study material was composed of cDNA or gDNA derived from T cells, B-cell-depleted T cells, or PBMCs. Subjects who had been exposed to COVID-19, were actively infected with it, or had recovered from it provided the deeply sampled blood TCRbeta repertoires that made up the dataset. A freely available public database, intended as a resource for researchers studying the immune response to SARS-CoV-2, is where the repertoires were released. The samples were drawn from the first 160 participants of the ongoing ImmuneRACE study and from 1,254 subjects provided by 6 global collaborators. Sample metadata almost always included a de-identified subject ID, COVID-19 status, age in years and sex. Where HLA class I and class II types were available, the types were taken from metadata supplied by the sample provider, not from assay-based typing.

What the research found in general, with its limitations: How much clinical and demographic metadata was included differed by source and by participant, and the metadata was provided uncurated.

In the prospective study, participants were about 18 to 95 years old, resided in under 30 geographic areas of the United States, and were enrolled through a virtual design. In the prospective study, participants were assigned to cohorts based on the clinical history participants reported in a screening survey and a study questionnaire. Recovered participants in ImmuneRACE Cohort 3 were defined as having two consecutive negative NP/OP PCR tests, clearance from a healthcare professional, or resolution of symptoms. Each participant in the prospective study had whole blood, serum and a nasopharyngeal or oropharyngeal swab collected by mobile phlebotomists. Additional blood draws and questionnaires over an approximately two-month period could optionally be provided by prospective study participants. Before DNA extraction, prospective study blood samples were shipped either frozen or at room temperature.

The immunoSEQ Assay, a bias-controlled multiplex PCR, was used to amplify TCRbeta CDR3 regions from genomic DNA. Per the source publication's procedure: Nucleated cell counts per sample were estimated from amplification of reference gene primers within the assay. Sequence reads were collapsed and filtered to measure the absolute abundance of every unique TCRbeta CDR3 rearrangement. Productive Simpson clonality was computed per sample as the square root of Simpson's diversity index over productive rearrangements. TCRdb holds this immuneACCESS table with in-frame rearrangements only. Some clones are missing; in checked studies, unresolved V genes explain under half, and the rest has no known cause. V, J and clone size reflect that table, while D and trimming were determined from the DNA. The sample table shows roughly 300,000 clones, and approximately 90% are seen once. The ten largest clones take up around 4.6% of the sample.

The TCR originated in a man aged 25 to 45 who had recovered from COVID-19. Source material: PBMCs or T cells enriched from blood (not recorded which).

Here is the DNA: TGTGCCACCAGTGCCCGGGACAGGGATCATCAGCCCCAGCATTTT. Its product reads: CATSARDRDHQPQHF. The chain joins TRBV24-1 to TRBJ1-5, and TRBD1 aligns with 9 junction nucleotides. Unmatched junction bases come to 6, with V trimmed by 5 bases and J by 5 bases. Counted from cysteine to phenylalanine, this CDR3 has 15 amino acids. Left in the record is the CDR3 DNA by itself, 45 bases read in frame from the first base. Based on the germline V gene, the CDR1 and CDR2 sequences are KGHDR and SFDVKD.